The 29 T cell receptor beta chains below come from one sample, sequenced in a study of blood T cell repertoires in COVID-19. Sequenced by immunoSEQ multiplex PCR; TCRdb stores in-frame clones only, minus some. The sample includes under 300,000 clones, less than 85% of them seen just once. Sequenced: peripheral blood. These receptors came from a human donor with COVID-19, enrolled during active disease. The donor label of this sample is uncertain.

This chain connects TRBV19 to TRBJ2-2; D is ambiguous. The CDR3 extends over 14 amino acids. Germline CDR1 LNHDA, CDR2 SQIVND (reference sequence). V lost 7 bases to trimming and J lost 1 base, with 10 bases between them. For the CDR3, the DNA is TGTGCCAGTACAGATAACCGGAACACCGGGGAGCTGTTTTTT. Translated: CASTDNRNTGELFF.

The gene calls are TRBV5-6 and TRBJ1-2; a possible D gene is TRBD1 (6 bases). Germline CDR1 is SGHDT and CDR2 is YYEEEE. The CDR3 is 13 residues long. The V gene lost 4 bases and the J gene lost 8 bases, with 15 bases spanning the gap. For the CDR3, the DNA is TGTGCCAGCAGCCTAGAACAGGGCGGGGGCTACACCTTC. Protein: CASSLEQGGGYTF. Full variable domain (missing parts from reference TRBV5-6 and TRBJ1-2): DAGVTQSPTHLIKTRGQQVTLRCSPKSGHDTVSWYQQALGQGPQFIFQYYEEEERQRGNFPDRFSGHQFPNYSSELNVNALLLGDSALYLCASSLEQGGGYTFGSGTRLTVV.

The chain joins TRBV12-3 or TRBV12-4 to TRBJ1-2; TRBD1 is a possible D gene (5 bases). V lost 7 bases and J lost 6, with 15 bases in between. CDR3 length: 13 residues. The CDR3 DNA reads TGTGCCAGCACCCCCATAGGGGTCCATGGCTACACCTTC. It codes for CASTPIGVHGYTF.

This sequence joins TRBV28 and TRBJ1-1; possible D gene TRBD1, 5 bases. This CDR3 comprises 13 residues. Deletions cut 7 bases from V and 8 bases from J, with 17 bases between. Germline CDR1 and CDR2: MDHEN and SYDVKM. CDR3 region: CASTGGIPGEAFF. CDR3 sequence (DNA): TGTGCCAGCACCGGGGGGATCCCAGGGGAAGCTTTCTTT.

The V call is TRBV9, the J call TRBJ1-1; tentative D call: TRBD1 (5 bases). Germline assignment: CDR1 SGDLS and CDR2 YYNGEE. The CDR3 runs to 14 residues. Trimming shortened V by 1 base and J by 1 base, and 8 bases separated the two germline ends. This CDR3 reads CASSVQGGNTEAFF. The CDR3 DNA sequence: TGTGCCAGCAGCGTACAGGGCGGGAACACTGAAGCTTTCTTT. Complete variable domain (other parts from reference TRBV9 and TRBJ1-1): DSGVTQTPKHLITATGQRVTLRCSPRSGDLSVYWYQQSLDQGLQFLIQYYNGEERAKGNILERFSAQQFPDLHSELNLSSLELGDSALYFCASSVQGGNTEAFFGQGTRLTVV.

V and J are TRBV5-4 and TRBJ1-3, with TRBD1 as a possible D gene (6 bases). Trimming left V 1 base short and J 7 bases short, with 15 bases between. In germline, CDR1 is SGHNT, CDR2 YYREEE (reference sequence). CDR3 length: 15 amino acids. The CDR3 nucleotides read TGTGCCAGCAGCTTGCCAGGGGATCTTAAGAACACCATATATTTT. Its protein product is CASSLPGDLKNTIYF.

This chain uses TRBV19 with TRBJ2-3; 7 positions agree with TRBD1. This CDR3 spans 15 amino acids. CDR1 is LNHDA, CDR2 SQIVND, per germline (reference sequence). V shed 6 bases and J 5 bases; nucleotides not matched to a gene: 11. The CDR3 DNA follows: TGTGCCAGTAGCCTGGGGGACAGTACGAAAGATACGCAGTATTTT. It is translated as CASSLGDSTKDTQYF.

The J gene is TRBJ1-2, the V gene TRBV5-6; TRBD1 is a possible D gene (5 bases). Germline V gene data show CDR1 as SGHDT and CDR2 as YYEEEE. V was clipped by 0 bases and J by 2 bases, with 11 bases between them. The CDR3 has 15 residues. For the CDR3, the DNA is TGTGCCAGCAGCTTGGGTCAGGGTTGGAACTATGGCTACACCTTC. Its translation is CASSLGQGWNYGYTF.

The gene calls are TRBV10-1 and TRBJ2-7, with TRBD1 matching 10 bases. Germline V CDR1 and CDR2: WNHNN, SYGVQD (reference sequence). J was trimmed by 6 bases and V by 0 bases; bases with no gene match: 5. This CDR3 has 15 amino acids. CDR3 loop: CASSESSGQGTEQYF. The CDR3 region has the DNA TGCGCCAGCAGTGAGTCCTCGGGACAGGGGACCGAGCAGTACTTC.

This clone has more than one count but fewer than ten. This chain connects TRBV5-1 to TRBJ1-1; 8 nucleotides line up with TRBD1. V lost 1 base and J lost 3; bases outside the gene matches: 2. The CDR3 extends over 14 amino acids. In germline, CDR1 is SGHRS, CDR2 YFSETQ. CDR3 protein: CASSLQGADTEAFF. CDR3 nucleotide sequence: TGCGCCAGCAGCTTGCAGGGGGCGGACACTGAAGCTTTCTTT.

In this sample, this clone turned up once. J is TRBJ2-2 and V is TRBV9; 12 bases fit TRBD2. V was pared by 3 bases and J by 7 bases, with 7 bases of the junction left unmatched. The CDR3 totals 16 residues. Germline values: CDR1 SGDLS, CDR2 YYNGEE. CDR3 in amino acids: CASSARGLAGVGELFF. CDR3 DNA sequence: TGTGCCAGCAGCGCACGGGGACTAGCGGGCGTCGGGGAGCTGTTTTTT. The variable domain in full, completed from reference TRBV9 and TRBJ2-2, reads DSGVTQTPKHLITATGQRVTLRCSPRSGDLSVYWYQQSLDQGLQFLIQYYNGEERAKGNILERFSAQQFPDLHSELNLSSLELGDSALYFCASSARGLAGVGELFFGEGSRLTVL.

This clone has just one count. The genes are TRBV5-8 and TRBJ2-2; D remains ambiguous. The CDR3 is made up of 14 amino acids. In germline, CDR1 is SGHTS, CDR2 YDEGEE. Trimming pared 0 bases from V and 2 bases from J, leaving 5 bases between. This CDR3 is CASSLASNTGELFF. Here the CDR3 DNA reads TGTGCCAGCAGCTTGGCCAGTAACACCGGGGAGCTGTTTTTT.

The chain carries TRBV13 and TRBJ2-7; TRBD2 matches 7 bases. V shed 4 bases, J shed 0 bases, and the junction held 9 bases outside the gene matches. The length of the CDR3 is 16 residues. Germline assignment: CDR1 PRHDT and CDR2 FYEKMQ (reference sequence). The CDR3 DNA sequence: TGTGCCAGCAGCTCCACTCCGGAGCGGGGCTCCTACGAGCAGTACTTC. Protein product: CASSSTPERGSYEQYF. The full variable domain, completed using reference TRBV13 and TRBJ2-7, is AAGVIQSPRHLIKEKRETATLKCYPIPRHDTVYWYQQGPGQDPQFLISFYEKMQSDKGSIPDRFSAQQFSDYHSELNMSSLELGDSALYFCASSSTPERGSYEQYFGPGTRLTVT.

V usage is TRBV6-5 and J usage is TRBJ2-2; tentative D call: TRBD2 (5 bases). V shed 7 bases and J shed 1 base, with 13 bases lying between them. CDR1 and CDR2 from the germline V gene are MNHEY and SVGAGI. CDR3 length: 15 amino acids. CDR3 DNA: TGTGCCAGCACACCCCGGCGGGTGAACACCGGGGAGCTGTTTTTT. Protein sequence: CASTPRRVNTGELFF.

Details on this clone: Other nucleotide sequences in the sample specify the same CDR3. This chain connects TRBV28 to TRBJ1-4, with 7 nucleotides matching TRBD1. The CDR3 is 14 residues long. After removal of 1 base from V and 7 bases from J, the junction contained 3 bases not matched to a gene. Per the germline V gene, CDR1 is MDHEN and CDR2 is SYDVKM. CDR3 DNA: TGTGCCAGCAGTTTATTAGGGGGCCGTGAAAAACTGTTTTTT. Its translation is CASSLLGGREKLFF.

The J gene is TRBJ2-7, the V gene TRBV7-2; no clear D. V lost 2 bases to trimming and J lost 2 bases, with 10 bases between them. Per the germline V gene, CDR1 is SGHTA and CDR2 is FQGNSA. The CDR3 sequence is 14 residues long. DNA for the CDR3: TGTGCCAGCAGCTTAAGCGCCTCCGCCTACGAGCAGTACTTC. This codes for CASSLSASAYEQYF.

The genes are TRBV28 and TRBJ1-5; 7 nucleotides agree with TRBD1. V lost 5 bases and J lost 5; bases outside the gene matches: 12. Germline loops: CDR1 MDHEN, CDR2 SYDVKM. The CDR3 loop spans 16 amino acids. CDR3 nucleotides: TGTGCCAGCAGTCCCGACAGGGTCGTTACCGATCAGCCCCAGCATTTT. Its translation: CASSPDRVVTDQPQHF.

The rearrangement links TRBV9 to TRBJ2-1; 8 bases agree with TRBD2. Germline lookup yields CDR1 SGDLS and CDR2 YYNGEE. This CDR3 contains 15 residues. V lost 2 bases to trimming and J lost 6 bases; unmatched junction nucleotides: 7. CDR3 in DNA: TGTGCCAGCAGCGTTAGCGGGGCCGAGGGCAATGAGCAGTTCTTC. Its translation is CASSVSGAEGNEQFF.

V is TRBV29-1 and J is TRBJ1-5; TRBD1 matches 7 bases. The CDR3 consists of 13 residues. CDR1 and CDR2 from the germline V gene are SQVTM and ANQGSEA. With V trimmed by 6 bases and J by 6 bases, 8 bases remained unmatched. CDR3 in DNA: TGCAGCGTCGCCGACAGGGAGCTTCAGCCCCAGCATTTT. Encoded protein: CSVADRELQPQHF.

The chain has TRBV5-1 and TRBJ2-7, with 8 bases matching TRBD1. The CDR3 covers 14 residues. Germline lookup yields CDR1 SGHRS and CDR2 YFSETQ. Trimming removed 3 bases from V and 2 bases from J; junction bases left unmatched: 4. Here the CDR3 reads CASSYTGGAYEQYF. The CDR3 DNA sequence: TGCGCCAGCAGCTACACAGGGGGAGCCTACGAGCAGTACTTC.

This sequence joins TRBV18 and TRBJ1-1, with TRBD1 as a possible D gene (5 bases). The germline V gene encodes CDR1 KGHSH and CDR2 LQKENI. CDR3 length: 14 residues. Trimming took off 3 bases at V and 0 bases at J, with 8 bases between the two ends. The CDR3 is CASSPAGMNTEAFF. The CDR3 nucleotides are TGTGCCAGCTCACCTGCAGGGATGAACACTGAAGCTTTCTTT.

In this sample, this clone turned up a few times. The rearrangement joins TRBV2 to TRBJ2-3; 10 nucleotides line up with TRBD1. The CDR3 runs 15 residues. Germline loops: CDR1 SNHLY, CDR2 FYNNEI. V was pared by 6 bases and J by 3 bases, with 6 bases of the junction left unmatched. In nucleotides, the CDR3 is TGTGCCAGCAGAGTGGACAGGGGGGTAACAGATACGCAGTATTTT. This encodes CASRVDRGVTDTQYF.

V gene TRBV5-1 combines with J gene TRBJ2-1; 8 bases fit TRBD2. V gave up 4 bases and J gave up 6 bases; unmatched junction bases: 15. Looked up from germline, CDR1 is SGHRS and CDR2 is YFSETQ. The CDR3 has 17 amino acids. CDR3 DNA: TGCGCCAGCAGCCCTCAAGAAGGGCTAGCGGGTCTCAATGAGCAGTTCTTC. Translating gives CASSPQEGLAGLNEQFF.

The chain uses TRBV11-3 and TRBJ2-1, with 7 bases fitting TRBD1. CDR1 SGHNT and CDR2 YENEEA come from the germline V gene. V trimming: 4 bases; J trimming: 7 bases; junction bases outside the gene matches: 13. The CDR3 sequence is 16 residues long. For the CDR3, the DNA is TGTGCCAGCAGCTCTAGAGGGGGCGGGCGAGGTAATGAGCAGTTCTTC. Its translation: CASSSRGGGRGNEQFF.

The chain is built from TRBV2 and TRBJ2-1; 11 bases map to TRBD1. This CDR3 contains 15 residues. J was trimmed by 8 bases and V by 10 bases; bases with no gene match: 13. CDR1 and CDR2 from the germline V gene are SNHLY and FYNNEI. DNA for the CDR3: TGTGCCACCCGAACCGGGACAGGGGGTTTGGATGAGCAGTTCTTC. Its protein is CATRTGTGGLDEQFF. Combining the CDR3 with reference TRBV2 and TRBJ2-1 gives the whole variable domain EPEVTQTPSHQVTQMGQEVILRCVPISNHLYFYWYRQILGQKVEFLVSFYNNEISEKSEIFDDQFSVERPDGSNFTLKIRSTKLEDSAMYFCATRTGTGGLDEQFFGPGTRLTVL.

As for this clone: The same CDR3 can be traced to other DNA sequences in this sample. The chain links TRBV18 to TRBJ2-1; 7 positions agree with TRBD1. Germline CDR1 and CDR2: KGHSH and LQKENI. The length of the CDR3 is 14 residues. V lost 6 bases, J lost 4 bases, and 6 bases stayed unmatched. The CDR3 DNA sequence: TGTGCCAGCTCCCGGGACAGTCAATACAATGAGCAGTTCTTC. This encodes CASSRDSQYNEQFF.

With regard to this clone: The same CDR3 can be traced to other DNA sequences in this sample. The rearrangement uses TRBV9 and TRBJ2-2; D is possibly TRBD2 (5 bases). Germline lookup yields CDR1 SGDLS and CDR2 YYNGEE. The CDR3 covers 13 residues. The V end was cut by 1 base, the J end by 5 bases, with 6 bases between. The CDR3 spells CASSVRGTGELFF. The CDR3 DNA sequence: TGTGCCAGCAGCGTACGGGGAACCGGGGAGCTGTTTTTT. The whole variable domain, filled in from reference TRBV9 and TRBJ2-2, reads DSGVTQTPKHLITATGQRVTLRCSPRSGDLSVYWYQQSLDQGLQFLIQYYNGEERAKGNILERFSAQQFPDLHSELNLSSLELGDSALYFCASSVRGTGELFFGEGSRLTVL.

The V and J genes are TRBV11-3 and TRBJ2-1, with TRBD1 matching 9 bases. The CDR3 consists of 17 residues. V lost 1 base and J lost 4; bases outside the gene matches: 8. In germline, CDR1 is SGHNT, CDR2 YENEEA. CDR3 in amino acids: CASSLGVGTGFYNEQFF. The DNA of the CDR3 is TGTGCCAGCAGCTTAGGCGTAGGGACAGGGTTTTACAATGAGCAGTTCTTC. Drawing the rest from reference TRBV11-3 and TRBJ2-1, the complete variable domain is EAGVVQSPRYKIIEKKQPVAFWCNPISGHNTLYWYLQNLGQGPELLIRYENEEAVDDSQLPKDRFSAERLKGVDSTLKIQPAELGDSAVYLCASSLGVGTGFYNEQFFGPGTRLTVL.

The chain recombines TRBV7-9 with TRBJ1-1; the D gene is possibly TRBD1 (6 bases). The germline V gene has CDR1 SEHNR and CDR2 FQNEAQ (reference sequence). There are 13 residues in the CDR3. Trimming pared 2 bases from V and 7 bases from J, leaving 11 bases between. DNA for the CDR3: TGTGCCAGCAGCTTAAGTGGACAGTTTGAAGCTTTCTTT. Protein sequence: CASSLSGQFEAFF.